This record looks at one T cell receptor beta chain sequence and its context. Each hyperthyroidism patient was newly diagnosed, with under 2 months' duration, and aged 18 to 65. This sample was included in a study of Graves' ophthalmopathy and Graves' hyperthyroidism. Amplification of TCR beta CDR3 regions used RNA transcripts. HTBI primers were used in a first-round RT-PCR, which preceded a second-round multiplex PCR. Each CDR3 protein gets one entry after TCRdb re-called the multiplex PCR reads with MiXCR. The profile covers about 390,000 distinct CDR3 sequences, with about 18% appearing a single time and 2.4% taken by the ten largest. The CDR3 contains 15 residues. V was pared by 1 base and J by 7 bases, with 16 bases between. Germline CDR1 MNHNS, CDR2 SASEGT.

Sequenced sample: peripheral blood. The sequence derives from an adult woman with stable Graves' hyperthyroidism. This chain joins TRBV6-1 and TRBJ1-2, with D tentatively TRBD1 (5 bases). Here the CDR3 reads CASSEVGARASGYTF. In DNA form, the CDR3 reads TGTGCCAGCAGTGAAGTAGGGGCCCGGGCAAGTGGCTACACCTTC.